This T cell receptor (beta chain) originates from a study of T cell repertoires in cytomegalovirus infection. At least ten counts were recorded for this clonotype. Its antigen is undetermined. Study conclusions and caveats: Identification of carriers of CMV plus the relevant HLA was achieved through cumulative public TCR beta family frequency. The ex vivo response was dominated by HLA-C-restricted CMV-specific TCR beta clonotypes.

Trimming pared 1 base from V and 2 bases from J, leaving 6 bases between. CDR1 and CDR2 (germline): SGHTA, FQGNSA. The CDR3 is 14 residues long. Each CDR3 protein is one row after TCRdb ran MiXCR on the reads. The sample has approximately 250,000 distinct CDR3 sequences, approximately 9.1% seen once. The specimen sequenced was PBMCs. The rearrangement links TRBV7-2 to TRBJ1-5, with unresolved D. The TCR sequence derives from a human donor in good health (CMV status not recorded). Some clones in this sample may be carry-over from other donors' samples. The CDR3 is CASSLDSGNQPQHF. The CDR3 DNA sequence: TGTGCCAGCAGCTTAGATTCAGGCAATCAGCCCCAGCATTTT.